This T cell receptor beta chain stems from a study of shared clonotypes between healthy human individuals. For the study at large: Donors were a couple of women and three men aged 18 to 49. Notes on the study in general: The sole specimen, blood, was sampled, and tissue repertoires likely differ.

A word on this clone: Its antigen remains unidentified.

Sequenced by immunoSEQ multiplex PCR; TCRdb stores in-frame clones only, minus some. The sample holds hundreds of thousands of clones; around 77% are singletons and the top ten take around 13%. The sequenced material came from PBMCs. The receptor was derived from a middle-aged woman in good health. Some clones in this sample may be carry-over from other donors' samples.

CDR3 nucleotide sequence: TGTGCCAGCAGCTTGCGGGACACTGAAGCTTTCTTT. Residues: CASSLRDTEAFF. The chain uses TRBV5-5 and TRBJ1-1; D gene uncertain. CDR1 is SGHKS, CDR2 YYEKEE, per germline (reference sequence). The CDR3 covers 12 residues. V was trimmed by 1 base and J by 3 bases, leaving 4 bases between them.